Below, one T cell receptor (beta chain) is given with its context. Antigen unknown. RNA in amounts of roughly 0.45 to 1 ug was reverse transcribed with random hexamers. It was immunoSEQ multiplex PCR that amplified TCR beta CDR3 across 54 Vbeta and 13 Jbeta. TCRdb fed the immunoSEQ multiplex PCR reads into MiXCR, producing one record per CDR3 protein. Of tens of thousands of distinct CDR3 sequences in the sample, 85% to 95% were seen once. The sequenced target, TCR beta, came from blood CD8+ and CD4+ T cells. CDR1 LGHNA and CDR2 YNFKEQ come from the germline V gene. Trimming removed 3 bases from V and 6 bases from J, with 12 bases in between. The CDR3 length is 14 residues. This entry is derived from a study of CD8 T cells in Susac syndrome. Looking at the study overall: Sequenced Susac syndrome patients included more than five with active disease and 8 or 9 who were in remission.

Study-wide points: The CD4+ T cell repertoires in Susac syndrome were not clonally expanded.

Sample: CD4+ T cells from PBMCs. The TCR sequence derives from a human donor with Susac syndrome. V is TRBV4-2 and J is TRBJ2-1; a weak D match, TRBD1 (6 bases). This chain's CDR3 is CASSQPSGVNEQFF. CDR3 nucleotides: TGTGCCAGCAGCCAGCCCTCAGGGGTCAATGAGCAGTTCTTC.